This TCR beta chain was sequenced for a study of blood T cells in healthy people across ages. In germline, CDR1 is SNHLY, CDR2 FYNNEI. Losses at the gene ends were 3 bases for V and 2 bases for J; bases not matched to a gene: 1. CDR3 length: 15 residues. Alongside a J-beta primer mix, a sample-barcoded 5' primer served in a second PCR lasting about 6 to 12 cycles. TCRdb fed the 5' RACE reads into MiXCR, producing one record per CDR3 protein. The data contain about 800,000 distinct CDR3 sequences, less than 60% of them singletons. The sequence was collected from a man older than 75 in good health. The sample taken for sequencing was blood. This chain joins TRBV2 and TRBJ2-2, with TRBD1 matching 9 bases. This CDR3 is CASSDTGGNTGELFF. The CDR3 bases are TGTGCCAGCAGTGATACAGGGGGCAACACCGGGGAGCTGTTTTTT. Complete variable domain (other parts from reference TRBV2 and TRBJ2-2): EPEVTQTPSHQVTQMGQEVILRCVPISNHLYFYWYRQILGQKVEFLVSFYNNEISEKSEIFDDQFSVERPDGSNFTLKIRSTKLEDSAMYFCASSDTGGNTGELFFGEGSRLTVL.